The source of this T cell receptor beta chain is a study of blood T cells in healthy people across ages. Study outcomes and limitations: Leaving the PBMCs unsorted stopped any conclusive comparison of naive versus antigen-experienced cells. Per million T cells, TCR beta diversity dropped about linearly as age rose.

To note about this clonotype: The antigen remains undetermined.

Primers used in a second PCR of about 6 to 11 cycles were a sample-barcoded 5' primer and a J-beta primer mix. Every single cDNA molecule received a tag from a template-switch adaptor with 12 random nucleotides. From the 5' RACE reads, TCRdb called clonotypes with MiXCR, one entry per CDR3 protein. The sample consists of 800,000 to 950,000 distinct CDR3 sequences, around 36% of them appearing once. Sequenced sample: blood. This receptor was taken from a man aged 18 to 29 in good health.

This CDR3 reads CASSPDQGVPYEQYF. The CDR3, as DNA: TGCGCCAGCAGCCCGGACCAGGGGGTCCCCTACGAGCAGTACTTC. The chain carries TRBV5-1 and TRBJ2-5; 7 bases map to TRBD1. The J call may be in error: the DNA end matches TRBJ2-7 better. Per the germline V gene, CDR1 is SGHRS and CDR2 is YFSETQ. CDR3 length: 15 residues.